This T cell receptor beta chain was recovered during a study of shared clonotypes between healthy human individuals. Overall study results and limits: Sharing across a few donors was seen in approximately 5.2% of naive CD4 clonotypes. Memory subsets generally showed smaller estimated richness than naive subsets did. Blood was the only sampled material, and tissue repertoires likely differ.

This CDR3 is built from 14 residues. CDR1 is MDHEN, CDR2 SYDVKM, per germline. V shed 9 bases, J shed 4 bases, and the junction held 9 bases outside the gene matches. The assay used deep level. Sequenced by immunoSEQ multiplex PCR; TCRdb stores in-frame clones only, minus some. The table has some 2,500,000 clones, 85% to 95% seen once. With respect to this clone: What it binds is unknown.

The chain is built from TRBV28 and TRBJ1-2; 9 bases are shared with TRBD1. The TCR was taken from a young man in good health. Some clones in this sample may be carry-over from other donors' samples. The sample was naive CD4+ T cells from PBMCs. Subset defined: CD45RA+ positively selected. CDR3 sequence: CASTPGQGIYGYTF. Written as DNA, the CDR3 is TGTGCCAGTACTCCGGGACAGGGTATCTATGGCTACACCTTC.